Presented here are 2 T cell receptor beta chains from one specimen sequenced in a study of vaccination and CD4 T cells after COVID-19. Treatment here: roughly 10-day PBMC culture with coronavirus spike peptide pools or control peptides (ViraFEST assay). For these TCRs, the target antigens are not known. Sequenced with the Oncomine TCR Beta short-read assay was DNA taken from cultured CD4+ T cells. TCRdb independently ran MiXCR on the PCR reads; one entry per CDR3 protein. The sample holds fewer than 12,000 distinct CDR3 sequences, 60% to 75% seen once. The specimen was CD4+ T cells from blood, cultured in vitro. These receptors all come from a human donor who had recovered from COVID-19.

The CDR3 nucleotides are TGTGCCAGCAGTGGGGGCACAATCGAGACCCAGTACTTC. It translates to CASSGGTIETQYF. This chain connects TRBV2 to TRBJ2-5; D possibly corresponds to TRBD1 (5 bases). Trimming left V 4 bases short and J 5 bases short, with 11 bases between. In germline, CDR1 is SNHLY, CDR2 FYNNEI. CDR3 length equals 13 residues.

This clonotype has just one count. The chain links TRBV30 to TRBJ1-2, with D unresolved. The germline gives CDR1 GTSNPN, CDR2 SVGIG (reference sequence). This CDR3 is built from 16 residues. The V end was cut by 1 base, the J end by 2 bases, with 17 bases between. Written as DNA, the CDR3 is TGTGCCTGGAGTGAAGGGCCTCTTCGAAGAAACTATGGCTACACCTTC. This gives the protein CAWSEGPLRRNYGYTF.